This TCR beta chain was sequenced in a study of shared clonotypes between healthy human individuals. About this clone itself: The antigen is undetermined.

Study results and caveats: The naive CD4 repertoires of several donors were compared, and approximately 4.7% of clonotypes were shared. Larger richness was generally estimated for naive than memory subsets.

Investigators divided CD4+ cells into CD45RA+ naive and CD45RA-negative memory subsets. Losses at the gene ends were 6 bases for V and 0 bases for J; bases not matched to a gene: 10. Germline V gene sequence: CDR1 LNHDA, CDR2 SQIVND (reference sequence). The CDR3 runs 16 residues. Sequencing was at deep level. The data were produced by immunoSEQ multiplex PCR, yet TCRdb's version contains in-frame clones alone and is incomplete. The sample includes about 1.1 million clones, roughly 80% of them seen just once. The receptor comes from a man aged 18 to 30 in good health. Some clones in this sample may be carry-over from other donors' samples. This chain uses TRBV19 with TRBJ1-1; 7 nucleotides agree with TRBD1. What was sequenced was memory CD4+ T cells from PBMCs. Subset reported: CD45RA-negative fraction. The CDR3 DNA follows: TGTGCCAGTAGGTCTACAGGGGTTGGAATGAACACTGAAGCTTTCTTT. This gives the protein CASRSTGVGMNTEAFF.